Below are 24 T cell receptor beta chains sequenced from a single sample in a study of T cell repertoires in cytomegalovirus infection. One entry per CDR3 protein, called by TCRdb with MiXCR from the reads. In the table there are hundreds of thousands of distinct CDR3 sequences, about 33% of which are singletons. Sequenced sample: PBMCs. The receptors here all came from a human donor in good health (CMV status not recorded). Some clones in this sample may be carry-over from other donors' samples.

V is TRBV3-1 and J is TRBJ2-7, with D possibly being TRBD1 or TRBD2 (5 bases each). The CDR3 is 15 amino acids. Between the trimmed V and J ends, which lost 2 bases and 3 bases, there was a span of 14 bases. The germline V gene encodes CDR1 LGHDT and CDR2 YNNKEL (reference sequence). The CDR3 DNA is TGTGCCAGCAGCCAAAGGGGCGGTGCGGGCTACGAGCAGTACTTC. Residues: CASSQRGGAGYEQYF.

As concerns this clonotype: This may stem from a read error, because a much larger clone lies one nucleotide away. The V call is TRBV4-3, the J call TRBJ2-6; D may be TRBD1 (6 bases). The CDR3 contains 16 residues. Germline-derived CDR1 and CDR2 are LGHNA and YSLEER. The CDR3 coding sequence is TGCGCCAGCAGCCAAGATGGGACAACTGGGGCCAACGCCCTGACTTTC. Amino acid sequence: CASSQDGTTGANALTF.

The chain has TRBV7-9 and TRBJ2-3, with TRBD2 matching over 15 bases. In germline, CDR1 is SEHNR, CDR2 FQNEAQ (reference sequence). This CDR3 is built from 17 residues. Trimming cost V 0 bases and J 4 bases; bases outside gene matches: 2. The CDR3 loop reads CASSLAGLAGGPDTQYF. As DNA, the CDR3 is TGTGCCAGCAGCTTAGCTGGACTAGCGGGGGGGCCAGATACGCAGTATTTT.

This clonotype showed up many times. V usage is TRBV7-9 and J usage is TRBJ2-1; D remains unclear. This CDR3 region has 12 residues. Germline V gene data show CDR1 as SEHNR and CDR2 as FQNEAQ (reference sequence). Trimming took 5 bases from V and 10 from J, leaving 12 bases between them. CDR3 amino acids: CASSPILLEQFF. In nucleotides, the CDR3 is TGTGCCAGCAGCCCAATTCTCTTGGAGCAGTTCTTC.

In DNA form, the CDR3 reads TGTGCCAGCAGCTTAGACTCTACAGATACAGATACGCAGTATTTT. It specifies CASSLDSTDTDTQYF. This chain joins TRBV11-3 and TRBJ2-3; no clear D gene. CDR3 size: 15 residues. Germline V gives CDR1 SGHNT, CDR2 YENEEA. Trimming cost V 0 bases and J 3 bases, with 10 bases left between them.

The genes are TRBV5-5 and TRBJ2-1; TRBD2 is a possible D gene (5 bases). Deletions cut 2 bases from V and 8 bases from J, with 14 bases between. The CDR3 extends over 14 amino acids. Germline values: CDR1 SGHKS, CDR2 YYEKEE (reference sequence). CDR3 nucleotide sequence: TGTGCCAGCAGCTTTATTGGTGGTAGCGATGAGCAGTTCTTC. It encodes CASSFIGGSDEQFF.

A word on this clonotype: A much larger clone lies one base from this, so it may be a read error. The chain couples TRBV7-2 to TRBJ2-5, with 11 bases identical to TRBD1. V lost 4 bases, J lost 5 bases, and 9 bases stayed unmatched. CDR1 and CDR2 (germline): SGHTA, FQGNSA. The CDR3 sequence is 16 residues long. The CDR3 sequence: CASSSSPGQGGETQYF. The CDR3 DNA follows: TGTGCCAGCAGCTCGAGTCCGGGACAGGGGGGGGAGACCCAGTACTTC.

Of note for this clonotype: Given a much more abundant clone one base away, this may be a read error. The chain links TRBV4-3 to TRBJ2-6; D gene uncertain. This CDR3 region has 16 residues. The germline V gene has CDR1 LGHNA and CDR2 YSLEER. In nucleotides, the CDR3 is TGCTCCAGCAGCCAAGATCCGACTGGGGGGGCCAACGTCCTGACTTTC. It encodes CSSSQDPTGGANVLTF.

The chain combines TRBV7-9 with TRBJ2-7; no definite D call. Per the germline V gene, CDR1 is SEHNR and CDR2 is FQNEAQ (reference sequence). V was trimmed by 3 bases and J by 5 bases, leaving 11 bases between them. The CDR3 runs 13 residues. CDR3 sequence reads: CASSFSERDEQYF. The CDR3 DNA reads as TGTGCCAGCAGCTTTAGTGAAAGGGACGAGCAGTACTTC. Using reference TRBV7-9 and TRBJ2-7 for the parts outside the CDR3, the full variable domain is DTGVSQNPRHKITKRGQNVTFRCDPISEHNRLYWYRQTLGQGPEFLTYFQNEAQLEKSRLLSDRFSAERPKGSFSTLEIQRTEQGDSAMYLCASSFSERDEQYFGPGTRLTVT.

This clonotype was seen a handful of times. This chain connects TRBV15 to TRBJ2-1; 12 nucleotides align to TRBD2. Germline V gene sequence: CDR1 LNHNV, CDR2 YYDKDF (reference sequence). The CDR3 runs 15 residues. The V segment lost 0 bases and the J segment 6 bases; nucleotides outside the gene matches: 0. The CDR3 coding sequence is TGTGCCACCAGCAGAGAACTAGCGGGGGGCAATGAGCAGTTCTTC. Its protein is CATSRELAGGNEQFF.

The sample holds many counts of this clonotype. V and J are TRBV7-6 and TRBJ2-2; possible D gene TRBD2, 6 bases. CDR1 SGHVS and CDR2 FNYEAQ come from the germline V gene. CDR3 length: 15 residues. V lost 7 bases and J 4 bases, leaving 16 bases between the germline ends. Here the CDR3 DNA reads TGTGCCAGCACCCGCATTAGCGGCGGCACCGGGGAGCTGTTTTTT. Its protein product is CASTRISGGTGELFF.

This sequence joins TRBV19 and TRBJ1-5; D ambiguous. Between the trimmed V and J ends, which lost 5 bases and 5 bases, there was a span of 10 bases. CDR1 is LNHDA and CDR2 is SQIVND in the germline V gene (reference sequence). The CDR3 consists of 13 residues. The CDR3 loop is CASSPQYYQPQHF. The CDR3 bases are TGTGCCAGTAGTCCCCAGTATTATCAGCCCCAGCATTTT. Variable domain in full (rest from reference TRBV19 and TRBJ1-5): DGGITQSPKYLFRKEGQNVTLSCEQNLNHDAMYWYRQDPGQGLRLIYYSQIVNDFQKGDIAEGYSVSREKKESFPLTVTSAQKNPTAFYLCASSPQYYQPQHFGDGTRLSIL.

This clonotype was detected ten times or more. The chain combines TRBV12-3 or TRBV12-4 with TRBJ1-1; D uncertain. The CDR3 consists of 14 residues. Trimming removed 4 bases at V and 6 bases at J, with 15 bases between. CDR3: CASSSLSPDPEAFF. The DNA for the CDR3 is TGTGCCAGCAGTTCGCTCTCCCCAGACCCTGAAGCTTTCTTT.

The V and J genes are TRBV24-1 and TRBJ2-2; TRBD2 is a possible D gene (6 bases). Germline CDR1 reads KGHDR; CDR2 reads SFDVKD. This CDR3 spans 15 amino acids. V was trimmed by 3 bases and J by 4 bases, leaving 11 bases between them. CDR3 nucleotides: TGTGCCACCAGTGATGCTGGGAGGACCACCGGGGAGCTGTTTTTT. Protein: CATSDAGRTTGELFF.

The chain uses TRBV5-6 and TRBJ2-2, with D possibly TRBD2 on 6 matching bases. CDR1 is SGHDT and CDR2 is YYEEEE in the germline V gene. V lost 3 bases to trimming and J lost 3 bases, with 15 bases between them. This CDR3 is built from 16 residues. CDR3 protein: CASSWGSGSYTGELFF. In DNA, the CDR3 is TGTGCCAGCAGCTGGGGAAGCGGGTCATACACCGGGGAGCTGTTTTTT.

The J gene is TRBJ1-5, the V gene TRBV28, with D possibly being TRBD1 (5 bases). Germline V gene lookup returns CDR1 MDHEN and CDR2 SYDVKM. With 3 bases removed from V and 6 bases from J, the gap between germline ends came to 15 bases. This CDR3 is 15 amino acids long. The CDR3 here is CASSLYTGSGQPQHF. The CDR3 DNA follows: TGTGCCAGCAGTTTGTATACAGGTAGCGGTCAGCCCCAGCATTTT.

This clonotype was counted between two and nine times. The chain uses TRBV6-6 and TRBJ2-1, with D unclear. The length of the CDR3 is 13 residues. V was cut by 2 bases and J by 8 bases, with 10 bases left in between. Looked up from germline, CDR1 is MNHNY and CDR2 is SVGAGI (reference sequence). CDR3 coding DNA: TGTGCCAGCAGTTACGAACCCCGGGATGAGCAGTTCTTC. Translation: CASSYEPRDEQFF.

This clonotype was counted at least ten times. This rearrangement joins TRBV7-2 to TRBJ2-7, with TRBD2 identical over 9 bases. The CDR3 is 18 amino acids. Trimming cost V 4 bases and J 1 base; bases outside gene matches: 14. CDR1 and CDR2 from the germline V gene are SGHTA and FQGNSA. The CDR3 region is CASSSRSSFSGGSYEQYF. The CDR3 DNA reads TGTGCCAGCAGCTCCCGGTCATCCTTTAGCGGGGGTTCCTACGAGCAGTACTTC.

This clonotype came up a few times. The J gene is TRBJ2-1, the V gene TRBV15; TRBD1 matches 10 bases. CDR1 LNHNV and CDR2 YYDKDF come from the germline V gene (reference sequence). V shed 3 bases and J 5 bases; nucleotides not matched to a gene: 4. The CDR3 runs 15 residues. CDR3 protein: CATSRDRGSHNEQFF. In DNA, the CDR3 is TGTGCCACCAGCAGGGACAGGGGGTCCCACAATGAGCAGTTCTTC.

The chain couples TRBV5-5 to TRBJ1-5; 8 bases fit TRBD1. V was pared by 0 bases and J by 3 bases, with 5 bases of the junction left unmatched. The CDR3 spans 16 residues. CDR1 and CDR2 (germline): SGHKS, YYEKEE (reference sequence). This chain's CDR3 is CASSLALTGVNQPQHF. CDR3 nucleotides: TGTGCCAGCAGCTTGGCCTTGACAGGGGTCAATCAGCCCCAGCATTTT.

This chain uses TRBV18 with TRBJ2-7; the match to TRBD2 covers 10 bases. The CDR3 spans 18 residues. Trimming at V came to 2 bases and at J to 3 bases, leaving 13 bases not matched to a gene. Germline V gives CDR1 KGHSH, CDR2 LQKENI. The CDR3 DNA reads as TGTGCCAGCTCACCAAATCCGGGACTAGCGCAACGGGACTACGAGCAGTACTTC. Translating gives CASSPNPGLAQRDYEQYF. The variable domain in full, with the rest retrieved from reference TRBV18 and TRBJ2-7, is NAGVMQNPRHLVRRRGQEARLRCSPMKGHSHVYWYRQLPEEGLKFMVYLQKENIIDESGMPKERFSAEFPKEGPSILRIQQVVRGDSAAYFCASSPNPGLAQRDYEQYFGPGTRLTVT.

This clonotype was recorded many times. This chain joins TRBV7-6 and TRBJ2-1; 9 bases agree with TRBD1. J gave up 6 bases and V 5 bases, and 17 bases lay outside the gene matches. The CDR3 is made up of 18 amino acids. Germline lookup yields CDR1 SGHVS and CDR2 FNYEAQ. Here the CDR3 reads CASSPRTGEVPRVNEQFF. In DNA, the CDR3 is TGTGCCAGCAGCCCCAGGACAGGGGAGGTCCCCAGGGTCAATGAGCAGTTCTTC.

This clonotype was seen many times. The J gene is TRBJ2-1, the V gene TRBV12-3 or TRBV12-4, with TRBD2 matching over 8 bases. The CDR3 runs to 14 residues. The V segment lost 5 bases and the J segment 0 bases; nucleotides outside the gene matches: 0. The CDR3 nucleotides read TGTGCCAGCAGTGCGGGGGGCTCCTACAATGAGCAGTTCTTC. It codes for CASSAGGSYNEQFF.

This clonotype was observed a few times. CDR3 nucleotide sequence: TGTGCCTGGGGCCAGGGGGGCTACGAGCAGTACTTC. It specifies CAWGQGGYEQYF. The gene calls are TRBV30 and TRBJ2-7; TRBD1 might be the D (7 bases). CDR3 length equals 12 residues. The germline V and J ends were trimmed by 5 bases and 3 bases, with 11 bases remaining between them. The germline gives CDR1 GTSNPN, CDR2 SVGIG (reference sequence). The variable domain in full, with the rest retrieved from reference TRBV30 and TRBJ2-7, is SQTIHQWPATLVQPVGSPLSLECTVEGTSNPNLYWYRQAAGRGLQLLFYSVGIGQISSEVPQNLSASRPQDRQFILSSKKLLLSDSGFYLCAWGQGGYEQYFGPGTRLTVT.